This T cell receptor beta chain comes out of a study of T cell repertoires in cytomegalovirus infection. This clonotype was seen at least ten times. Its antigen is as yet unknown. This CDR3 is 13 amino acids long. Trimming took 3 bases from V and 7 from J, leaving 9 bases between them. Germline-derived CDR1 and CDR2 are SGHVS and FQNEAQ. MiXCR was run by TCRdb on the reads, yielding one entry per CDR3 protein. The profile shows hundreds of thousands of distinct CDR3 sequences, about 30% of them singletons. The sample in question was cultured CD8+ T cells from PBMCs, obtained from culture after CMV antigen stimulation. This sequence joins TRBV7-8 and TRBJ1-4; D gene uncertain. This sequence originates from a human donor in good health (CMV status not recorded). Some clones in this sample may be carry-over from other donors' samples. The CDR3 bases are TGTGCCAGCAGCTTGGGGTCGGTTGAAAAACTGTTTTTT. Amino acid sequence: CASSLGSVEKLFF.